This T cell receptor beta chain was identified during a study of T cell repertoires in ileal Crohn's disease. The wider study: All patients had surgery for stricturing (approximately 60%) or penetrating (about 40%) disease.

On this clone itself: Its specificity is unknown.

Method: immunoSEQ multiplex PCR; TCRdb's copy keeps in-frame clones and lacks some. The sample lists thousands of clones; 75% to 85% were seen once. Study results and caveats: Compared with CD4 T cells, sorted CD8 cells carried more expanded clones.

Germline V gene lookup returns CDR1 SGHTA and CDR2 FQGTGA. Germline trimming cut 5 bases from V and 10 bases from J; bases unmatched to any gene: 10. This CDR3 region has 15 residues. The TCR sequence derives from an adult with Crohn's disease. This sequence joins TRBV7-3 and TRBJ2-1; 11 bases agree with TRBD2. The sample was ileal tissue. The CDR3 nucleotides are TGTGCCAGCAGCCCTCGACTAGCGGGATACGGAGAGCAGTTCTTC. This codes for CASSPRLAGYGEQFF.